These T cell receptor beta chains were read from a single sample in a study of T cell responses to AZD1222 COVID-19 vaccine. TCRdb's copy holds only in-frame clones and misses some; the assay was immunoSEQ multiplex PCR. The sample includes some 100,000 clones, approximately 85% of them seen just once. Sequencing was performed on peripheral blood, taken on day 0 of MenACWY control vaccination. Receptors were obtained from an adult in good health. Both conserved end residues are part of each CDR3. The D gene is left open where the match is weak. Clone size, where shown, is once, few, many, or a class for clones that have expanded.

D: TRBD2; J: TRBJ2-3; V: TRBV27; size: NA; CDR3: CASSSWGRLAGVDTQYF; DNA: TGTGCCAGCAGTTCTTGGGGGAGGCTAGCGGGAGTGGATACGCAGTATTTT
D: TRBD1; J: TRBJ1-1; V: TRBV7-7; size: NA; CDR3: CASSLGQGVTEAFF; DNA: TGTGCCAGCAGCTTGGGACAGGGCGTCACTGAAGCTTTCTTT
D: NA; J: TRBJ1-1; V: TRBV18; size: once; CDR3: CASSTASVAEAFF; DNA: TGTGCCAGCTCCACAGCCTCGGTGGCTGAAGCTTTCTTT
D: TRBD2; J: TRBJ2-3; V: TRBV2; size: NA; CDR3: CASSTRGGSGTDTQYF; DNA: TGTGCCAGCAGTACCCGTGGCGGGAGTGGCACAGATACGCAGTATTTT
D: NA; J: TRBJ2-1; V: TRBV5-4; size: NA; CDR3: CASSLGRRYNEQFF; DNA: TGTGCCAGCAGCTTGGGTAGAAGATACAATGAGCAGTTCTTC
D: TRBD2; J: TRBJ2-3; V: TRBV9; size: NA; CDR3: CASSVGVAGGHITSTDTQYF; DNA: TGTGCCAGCAGCGTAGGGGTAGCGGGAGGCCACATAACAAGCACAGATACGCAGTATTTT
D: TRBD1; J: TRBJ2-7; V: TRBV6-5; size: few; CDR3: CASRGFRGRLSEQYF; DNA: TGTGCCAGCAGGGGATTCAGGGGGCGTCTGTCCGAGCAGTACTTC
D: NA; J: TRBJ2-1; V: TRBV25-1; size: NA; CDR3: CASRRDGYNEQFF; DNA: TGTGCCAGCCGCCGGGACGGTTACAATGAGCAGTTCTTC
D: NA; J: TRBJ2-1; V: TRBV28; size: NA; CDR3: CASSLRAGYSYNEQFF; DNA: TGTGCCAGCAGTTTACGGGCGGGGTACTCCTACAATGAGCAGTTCTTC
D: NA; J: TRBJ1-1; V: TRBV28; size: NA; CDR3: CASEAEGDTEAFF; DNA: TGTGCCAGCGAGGCTGAGGGAGACACTGAAGCTTTCTTT
D: NA; J: TRBJ1-3; V: TRBV11-2; size: once; CDR3: CASSLVGGHASGNTIYF; DNA: TGTGCCAGCAGCTTAGTGGGAGGACACGCCTCTGGAAACACCATATATTTT
D: NA; J: TRBJ2-3; V: TRBV5-1; size: NA; CDR3: CASSLPSGESTDTQYF; DNA: TGCGCCAGCAGCTTGCCCTCGGGGGAGTCCACAGATACGCAGTATTTT
D: TRBD1; J: TRBJ2-5; V: TRBV5-1; size: NA; CDR3: CASSFQGAQETQYF; DNA: TGCGCCAGCAGCTTCCAGGGGGCGCAAGAGACCCAGTACTTC
D: TRBD1; J: TRBJ1-6; V: TRBV19; size: few; CDR3: CASSIATGRNSPLHF; DNA: TGTGCCAGTAGTATAGCGACAGGGCGGAATTCACCCCTCCACTTT
D: NA; J: TRBJ1-2; V: TRBV18; size: NA; CDR3: CASSPTWGTYGYTF; DNA: TGTGCCAGCTCACCAACCTGGGGCACTTATGGCTACACCTTC
D: TRBD1; J: TRBJ1-2; V: TRBV5-6; size: NA; CDR3: CASSKGTAHDLYGYTF; DNA: TGTGCCAGCAGCAAAGGGACAGCACACGACCTCTATGGCTACACCTTC
D: NA; J: TRBJ1-2; V: TRBV19; size: NA; CDR3: CASSIGQGHYYGYTF; DNA: TGTGCCAGTAGTATAGGCCAGGGTCACTACTATGGCTACACCTTC
D: TRBD1; J: TRBJ1-1; V: TRBV6-1; size: NA; CDR3: CASSDQLTGYGFEAFF; DNA: TGTGCCAGCAGTGACCAACTGACAGGGTACGGATTTGAAGCTTTCTTT
D: NA; J: TRBJ1-1; V: TRBV19; size: NA; CDR3: CASSILNTEAFF; DNA: TGTGCCAGTAGTATTTTGAACACTGAAGCTTTCTTT
D: NA; J: TRBJ2-1; V: TRBV7-3; size: NA; CDR3: CASSLNRIGSSYNEQFF; DNA: TGTGCCAGCAGCTTAAATAGGATTGGTAGCTCCTACAATGAGCAGTTCTTC
D: NA; J: TRBJ1-2; V: TRBV14; size: NA; CDR3: CASSQMGRNYGYTF; DNA: TGTGCCAGCAGCCAAATGGGGAGAAACTATGGCTACACCTTC
D: NA; J: TRBJ1-3; V: TRBV14; size: NA; CDR3: CASSQVRTRNTIYF; DNA: TGTGCCAGCAGCCAAGTAAGGACGAGAAACACCATATATTTT
D: TRBD1; J: TRBJ1-1; V: TRBV7-3; size: NA; CDR3: CASSTQGAATEAFF; DNA: TGTGCCAGCAGTACCCAGGGGGCGGCTACTGAAGCTTTCTTT
D: NA; J: TRBJ2-5; V: TRBV5-8; size: NA; CDR3: CASSAQETQYF; DNA: TGTGCCAGCAGCGCCCAAGAGACCCAGTACTTC